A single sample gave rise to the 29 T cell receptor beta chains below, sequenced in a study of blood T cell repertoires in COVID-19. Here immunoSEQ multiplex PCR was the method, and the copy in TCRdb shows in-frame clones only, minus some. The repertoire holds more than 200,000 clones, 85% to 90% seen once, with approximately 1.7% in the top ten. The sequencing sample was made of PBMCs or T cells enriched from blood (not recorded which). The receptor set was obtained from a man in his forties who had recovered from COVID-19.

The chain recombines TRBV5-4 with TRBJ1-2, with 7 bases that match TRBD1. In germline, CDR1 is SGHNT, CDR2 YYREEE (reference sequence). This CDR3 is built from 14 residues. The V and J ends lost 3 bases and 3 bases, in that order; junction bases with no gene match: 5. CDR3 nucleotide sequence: TGTGCCAGCAGCTCGGCCAGGGGGGACTATGGCTACACCTTC. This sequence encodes CASSSARGDYGYTF.

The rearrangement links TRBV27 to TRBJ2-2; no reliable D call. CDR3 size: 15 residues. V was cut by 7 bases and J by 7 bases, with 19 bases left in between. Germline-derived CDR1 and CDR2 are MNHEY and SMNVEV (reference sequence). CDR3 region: CASTKVPGWLGELFF. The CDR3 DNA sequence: TGTGCCAGCACCAAAGTCCCGGGTTGGCTCGGGGAGCTGTTTTTT.

The CDR3 DNA reads TGTGCCAGTAGTAAAGACCGGGACAGGTACGAGCAGTACTTC. It is translated as CASSKDRDRYEQYF. The chain has TRBV19 and TRBJ2-7, with 8 bases matching TRBD1. The CDR3 has 14 residues. Germline-derived CDR1 and CDR2 are LNHDA and SQIVND (reference sequence). V shed 4 bases, J shed 4 bases, and the junction held 6 bases outside the gene matches.

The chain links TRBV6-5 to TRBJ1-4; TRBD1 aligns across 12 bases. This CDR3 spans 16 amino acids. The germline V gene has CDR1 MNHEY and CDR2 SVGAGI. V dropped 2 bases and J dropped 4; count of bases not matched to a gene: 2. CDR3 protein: CASSYGTGGFNEKLFF. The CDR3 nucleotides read TGTGCCAGCAGTTACGGGACAGGGGGCTTTAATGAAAAACTGTTTTTT.

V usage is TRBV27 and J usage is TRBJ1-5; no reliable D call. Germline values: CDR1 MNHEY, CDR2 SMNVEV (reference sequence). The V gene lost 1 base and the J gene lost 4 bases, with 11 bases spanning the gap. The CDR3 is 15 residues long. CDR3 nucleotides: TGTGCCAGCAGTTTATTTTCCGGTTTTAATCAGCCCCAGCATTTT. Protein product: CASSLFSGFNQPQHF.

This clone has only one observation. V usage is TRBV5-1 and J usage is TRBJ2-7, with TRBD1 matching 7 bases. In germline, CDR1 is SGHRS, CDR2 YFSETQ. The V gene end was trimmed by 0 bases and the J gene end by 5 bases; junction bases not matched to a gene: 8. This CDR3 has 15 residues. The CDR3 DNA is TGCGCCAGCAGCTTGGAAGGGGGCTCCGGGGACGAGCAGTACTTC. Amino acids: CASSLEGGSGDEQYF. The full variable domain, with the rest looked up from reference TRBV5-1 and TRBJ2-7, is KAGVTQTPRYLIKTRGQQVTLSCSPISGHRSVSWYQQTPGQGLQFLFEYFSETQRNKGNFPGRFSGRQFSNSRSEMNVSTLELGDSALYLCASSLEGGSGDEQYFGPGTRLTVT.

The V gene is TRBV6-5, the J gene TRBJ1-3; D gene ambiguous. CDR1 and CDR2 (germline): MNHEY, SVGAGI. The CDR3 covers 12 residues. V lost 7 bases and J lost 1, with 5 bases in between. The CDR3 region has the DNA TGTGCCAGCACACTTTCTGGAAACACCATATATTTT. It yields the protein CASTLSGNTIYF.

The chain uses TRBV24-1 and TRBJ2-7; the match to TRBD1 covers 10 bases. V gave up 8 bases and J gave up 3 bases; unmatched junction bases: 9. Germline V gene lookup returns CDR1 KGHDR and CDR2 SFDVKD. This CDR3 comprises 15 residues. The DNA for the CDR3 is TGTGCCACCAACCATCGGGACAGGGGTAACTACGAGCAGTACTTC. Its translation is CATNHRDRGNYEQYF.

The CDR3 spells CASSPSAGSANYGYTF. CDR3 DNA: TGTGCCAGCTCACCCTCCGCGGGCTCCGCTAACTATGGCTACACCTTC. The chain has TRBV18 and TRBJ1-2; D remains ambiguous. The germline CDR1 and CDR2 sequences are KGHSH and LQKENI. The germline V and J ends were trimmed by 3 bases and 0 bases, with 14 bases remaining between them. The CDR3 consists of 16 residues.

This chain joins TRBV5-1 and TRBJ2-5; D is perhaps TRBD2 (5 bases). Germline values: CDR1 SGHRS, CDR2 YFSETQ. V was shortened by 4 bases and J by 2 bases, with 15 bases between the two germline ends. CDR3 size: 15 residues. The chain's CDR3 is CASSAGVGWQETQYF. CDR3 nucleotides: TGCGCCAGCAGCGCGGGTGTAGGTTGGCAAGAGACCCAGTACTTC.

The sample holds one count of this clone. The CDR3 nucleotides read TGTGCCAGCAGTGACTCGAGTAGCGGGGGATGGTCGGAGCAGTTCTTC. It encodes CASSDSSSGGWSEQFF. This rearrangement joins TRBV6-4 to TRBJ2-1, with TRBD2 matching over 9 bases. V was clipped by 0 bases and J by 10 bases; unmatched bases: 10. Per the germline V gene, CDR1 is MRHNA and CDR2 is SNTAGT. This CDR3 contains 16 residues.

CDR3 protein: CASSKVGSTGTGGNYGYTF. The CDR3 DNA is TGTGCCAGCAGCAAAGTTGGGAGTACCGGGACAGGGGGAAACTATGGCTACACCTTC. The chain uses TRBV21-1 and TRBJ1-2; TRBD1, the D gene given by the table, was not confirmed from the DNA. TRBV21-1 is listed as a pseudogene. The CDR3 loop spans 19 amino acids.

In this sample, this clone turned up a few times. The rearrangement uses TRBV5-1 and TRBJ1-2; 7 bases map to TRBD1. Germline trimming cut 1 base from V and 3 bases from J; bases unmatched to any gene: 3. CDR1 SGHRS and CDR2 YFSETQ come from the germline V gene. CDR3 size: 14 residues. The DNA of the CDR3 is TGCGCCAGCAGCTTGACAGGGGAGGACTATGGCTACACCTTC. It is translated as CASSLTGEDYGYTF.

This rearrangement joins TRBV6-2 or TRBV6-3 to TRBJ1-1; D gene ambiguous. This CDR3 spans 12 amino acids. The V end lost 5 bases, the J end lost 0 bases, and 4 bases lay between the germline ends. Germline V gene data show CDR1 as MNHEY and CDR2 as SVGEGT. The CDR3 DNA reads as TGTGCCAGCAGTGGGCTGAACACTGAAGCTTTCTTT. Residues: CASSGLNTEAFF.

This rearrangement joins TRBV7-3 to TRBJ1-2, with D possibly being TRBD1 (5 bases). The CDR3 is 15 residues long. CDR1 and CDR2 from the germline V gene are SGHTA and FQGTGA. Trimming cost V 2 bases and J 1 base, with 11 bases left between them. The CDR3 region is CASSLQGGSNYGYTF. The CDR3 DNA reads TGTGCCAGCAGCTTACAGGGAGGGAGTAACTATGGCTACACCTTC.

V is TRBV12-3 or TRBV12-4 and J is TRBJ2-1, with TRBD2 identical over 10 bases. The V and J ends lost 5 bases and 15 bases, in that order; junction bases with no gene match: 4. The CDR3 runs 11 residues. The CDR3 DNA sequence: TGTGCCAGCAGTCATAGCGGGAGGTTGTTCTTC. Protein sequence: CASSHSGRLFF.

CDR3 sequence (DNA): TGCGCCAGCAGCTTGGCGGAGAATACGCAGTATTTT. Protein sequence: CASSLAENTQYF. This sequence joins TRBV5-1 and TRBJ2-3; D gene unclear. The ends were cut back, 0 bases at V and 7 bases at J, with 6 bases in the middle. Germline V gene data show CDR1 as SGHRS and CDR2 as YFSETQ. The CDR3 covers 12 residues.

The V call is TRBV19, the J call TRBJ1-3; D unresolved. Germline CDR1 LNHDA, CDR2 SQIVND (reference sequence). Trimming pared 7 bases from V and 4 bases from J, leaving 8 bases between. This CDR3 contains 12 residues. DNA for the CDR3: TGTGCCAGTACCTCCTCCGGAAACACCATATATTTT. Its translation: CASTSSGNTIYF.

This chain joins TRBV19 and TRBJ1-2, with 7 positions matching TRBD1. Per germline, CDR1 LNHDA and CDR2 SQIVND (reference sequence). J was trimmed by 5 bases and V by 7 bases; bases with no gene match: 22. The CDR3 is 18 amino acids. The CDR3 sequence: CASTRSRDSYTGGYGYTF. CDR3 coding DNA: TGTGCCAGTACTCGGAGCCGGGACAGCTACACTGGGGGATATGGCTACACCTTC.

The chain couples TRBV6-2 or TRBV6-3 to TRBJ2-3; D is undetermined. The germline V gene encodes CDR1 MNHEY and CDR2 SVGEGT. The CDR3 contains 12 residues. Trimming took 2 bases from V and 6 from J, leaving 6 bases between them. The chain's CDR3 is CASSYEADTQYF. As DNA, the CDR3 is TGTGCCAGCAGTTACGAAGCGGATACGCAGTATTTT.

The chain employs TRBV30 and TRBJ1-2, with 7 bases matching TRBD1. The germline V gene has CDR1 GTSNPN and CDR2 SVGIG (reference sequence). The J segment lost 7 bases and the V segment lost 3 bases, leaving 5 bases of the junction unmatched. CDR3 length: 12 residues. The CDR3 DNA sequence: TGTGCCTGGAGCCAGACAGGGACTGGCTACACCTTC. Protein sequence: CAWSQTGTGYTF.

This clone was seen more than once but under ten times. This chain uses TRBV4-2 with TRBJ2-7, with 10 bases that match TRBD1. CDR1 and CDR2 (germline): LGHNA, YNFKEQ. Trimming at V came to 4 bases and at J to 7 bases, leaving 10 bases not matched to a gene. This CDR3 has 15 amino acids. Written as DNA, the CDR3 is TGTGCCAGCAGCCTAGCCGGGACAGGGGTGTGGGAGCAGTACTTC. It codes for CASSLAGTGVWEQYF.

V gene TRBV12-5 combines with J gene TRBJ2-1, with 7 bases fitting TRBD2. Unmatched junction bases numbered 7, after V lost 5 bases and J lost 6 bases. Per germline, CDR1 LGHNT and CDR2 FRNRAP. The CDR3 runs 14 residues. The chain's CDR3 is CASGSGKGRNEQFF. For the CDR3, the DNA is TGTGCTAGTGGTAGCGGGAAAGGACGCAATGAGCAGTTCTTC.

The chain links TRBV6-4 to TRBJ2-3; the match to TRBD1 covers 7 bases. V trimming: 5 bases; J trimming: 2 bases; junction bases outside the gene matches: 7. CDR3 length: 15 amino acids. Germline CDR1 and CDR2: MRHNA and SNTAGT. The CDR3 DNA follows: TGTGCCAGCAGTTTAGGGACAGCCCACACAGATACGCAGTATTTT. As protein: CASSLGTAHTDTQYF.

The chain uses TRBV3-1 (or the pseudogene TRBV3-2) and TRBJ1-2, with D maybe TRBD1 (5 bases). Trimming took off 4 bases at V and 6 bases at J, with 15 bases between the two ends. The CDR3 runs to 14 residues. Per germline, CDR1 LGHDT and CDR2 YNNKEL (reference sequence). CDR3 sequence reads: CASSPEGREDGYTF. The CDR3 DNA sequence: TGTGCCAGCAGCCCCGAGGGCAGGGAGGATGGCTACACCTTC.

The CDR3, as DNA: TGCGCCAGCAGCGAAACGCGGTTATACAATGAGCAGTTCTTC. Translated: CASSETRLYNEQFF. This chain connects TRBV4-3 to TRBJ2-1; D unresolved. The CDR3 is 14 amino acids. V was pared by 5 bases and J by 4 bases, with 12 bases between. Germline loops: CDR1 LGHNA, CDR2 YSLEER.

CDR3 amino acids: CASSQYGTGYGYTF. The CDR3 DNA reads as TGTGCCAGCAGCCAGTATGGGACAGGGTACGGCTACACCTTC. This chain links TRBV4-2 with TRBJ1-2, with 9 bases matching TRBD1. V was pared by 3 bases and J by 8 bases, with 7 bases of the junction left unmatched. Per germline, CDR1 LGHNA and CDR2 YNFKEQ. The CDR3 loop spans 14 amino acids.

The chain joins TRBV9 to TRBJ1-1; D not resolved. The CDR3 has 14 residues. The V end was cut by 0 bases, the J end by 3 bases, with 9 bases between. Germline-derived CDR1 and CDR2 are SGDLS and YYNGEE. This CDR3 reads CASSVGPGDTEAFF. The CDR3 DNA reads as TGTGCCAGCAGCGTAGGTCCCGGGGACACTGAAGCTTTCTTT.

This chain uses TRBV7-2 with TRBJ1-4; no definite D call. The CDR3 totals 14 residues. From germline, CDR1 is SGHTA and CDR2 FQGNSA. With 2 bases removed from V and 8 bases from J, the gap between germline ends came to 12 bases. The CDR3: CASSLRMRVEKLFF. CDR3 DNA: TGTGCCAGCAGCTTAAGAATGAGAGTCGAAAAACTGTTTTTT.